The 15 T cell receptor beta chains reported below all come from one sample, sequenced in a study of circulating CD8 cells and anti-PD-1 response in melanoma. The QIAseq Immune Repertoire TCR panel built the libraries from roughly 16 ng of total RNA. TCRdb re-called the reads with MiXCR, one entry per CDR3 protein. The sample carries 550 to 800 distinct CDR3 sequences, roughly 8% recorded once. From live CD3+CD8+TCRalphabeta+ cells, four PD-1 and/or TIGIT subsets were sorted. The input for sequencing was CD8+ T cells from PBMCs, taken at baseline or after one month of anti-PD-1 therapy (not recorded which). The origin of the receptors is a human donor with melanoma.

A few counts support this clonotype. A much larger clone sits a single nucleotide away, making a read error possible. Lacking the conserved final phenylalanine or tryptophan, this CDR3 likely reflects a read error. The rearrangement links TRBV19 to TRBJ2-1; no firm D call. V was clipped by 1 base and J by 9 bases, with 10 bases between them. Germline assignment: CDR1 LNHDA and CDR2 SQIVND (reference sequence). This CDR3 has 13 residues. The CDR3 sequence is CASSIATIAEQFL. The DNA of the CDR3 is TGTGCCAGTAGTATAGCAACGATTGCTGAGCAGTTCCTC.

This clonotype was observed a handful of times. This may arise from a read error, as a much more abundant clone is one base away. Since no conserved phenylalanine or tryptophan closes the CDR3, a read error is the likely cause. This chain joins TRBV4-2 and TRBJ2-5, with D possibly being TRBD2 (5 bases). The CDR3 consists of 14 residues. Trimming removed 0 bases from V and 6 bases from J, with 11 bases in between. CDR1 is LGHNA, CDR2 YNFKEQ, per germline. In nucleotides, the CDR3 is TGTGCCAGCAGCCAAGATGTGGAGCGGAAGACCCAGTACTCC. The encoded protein is CASSQDVERKTQYS.

This clonotype is labeled medium-sized (0.01 to 0.1%). The chain has TRBV29-1 and TRBJ1-2; D may be TRBD1 (5 bases). CDR3 length: 11 residues. The germline gives CDR1 SQVTM, CDR2 ANQGSEA. Trimming took 6 bases from V and 6 from J, leaving 11 bases between them. CDR3 coding DNA: TGCAGCGTAGCCGGACATAATGGCTACACCTTC. Its translation is CSVAGHNGYTF.

With respect to this clonotype: A far larger clone is just one base off, so this is likely a read error. This sequence joins TRBV19 and TRBJ2-7; D uncertain. This CDR3 region has 13 residues. The germline CDR1 and CDR2 sequences are LNHDA and SQIVND (reference sequence). The CDR3 DNA reads as TGTGCCAGTAGTATAGTGCAGAACAATGAGCAGCTCTTC. It encodes CASSIVQNNEQLF.

By frequency in the sample, this clonotype is medium-sized. The CDR3 end shows no conserved phenylalanine or tryptophan, and so a read error is likely. The CDR3 is CSVEFRGELFL. CDR3 coding DNA: TGCAGCGTTGAGTTTAGGGGGGAGCTGTTTCTT. The chain carries TRBV29-1 and TRBJ2-2; D gene unclear. This CDR3 is built from 11 residues. Per germline, CDR1 SQVTM and CDR2 ANQGSEA. Deletions cut 3 bases from V and 8 bases from J, with 7 bases between.

By share, this clonotype counts as large. The chain carries TRBV10-2 and TRBJ2-7, with 7 nucleotides matching TRBD2. Per the germline V gene, CDR1 is WSHSY and CDR2 is SAAADI. CDR3 size: 12 residues. V shed 4 bases and J 3 bases; nucleotides not matched to a gene: 0. DNA for the CDR3: TGCGCCAGCAGTGCTAGCGGCTACGAGCAGTACTTC. It codes for CASSASGYEQYF.

By sample share, this clonotype is large. CDR3 coding DNA: TGTGCCAGCAGTCCCGGGGCAGGGGATGGCTACACCTTC. It translates to CASSPGAGDGYTF. This chain uses TRBV2 with TRBJ1-2, with a tentative D call TRBD1 (6 bases). Per the germline V gene, CDR1 is SNHLY and CDR2 is FYNNEI. With 5 bases removed from V and 6 bases from J, the gap between germline ends came to 13 bases. The CDR3 covers 13 residues.

By sample fraction, this clonotype is large. The rearrangement joins TRBV7-3 to TRBJ2-5; 9 bases align to TRBD1. CDR3 length: 15 residues. V shed 2 bases and J 2 bases; nucleotides not matched to a gene: 3. Germline assignment: CDR1 SGHTA and CDR2 FQGTGA. CDR3 protein: CASSLGTGWQETQYF. CDR3 DNA: TGTGCCAGCAGCTTAGGGACAGGGTGGCAAGAGACCCAGTACTTC.

This clonotype is classed as large (0.1 to 1%). The V call is TRBV2, the J call TRBJ2-3; 8 nucleotides agree with TRBD1. Trimming at V came to 6 bases and at J to 0 bases, leaving 8 bases not matched to a gene. This CDR3 has 16 residues. The germline V gene encodes CDR1 SNHLY and CDR2 FYNNEI. CDR3 region: CASSAAGGPSTDTQYF. As DNA, the CDR3 is TGTGCCAGCAGCGCTGCAGGGGGCCCCAGCACAGATACGCAGTATTTT.

This clonotype counts as large (0.1 to 1%). The gene calls are TRBV7-8 and TRBJ2-1; 8 bases map to TRBD1. Germline values: CDR1 SGHVS, CDR2 FQNEAQ. Trimming at V came to 0 bases and at J to 8 bases, leaving 3 bases not matched to a gene. The CDR3 length is 14 residues. CDR3: CASSLAGQVYEQFF. The CDR3 DNA is TGTGCCAGCAGCTTAGCGGGACAGGTATATGAGCAGTTCTTC.

This clonotype is categorized as large. The genes are TRBV29-1 and TRBJ2-7; TRBD2 matches 8 bases. Germline CDR1 SQVTM, CDR2 ANQGSEA. CDR3 length: 12 residues. V shed 3 bases and J 5 bases; nucleotides not matched to a gene: 3. The DNA of the CDR3 is TGCAGCGTTGACAGCGGGAGAGACGAGCAGTACTTC. This gives the protein CSVDSGRDEQYF.

V usage is TRBV2 and J usage is TRBJ1-1; D ambiguous. The CDR3 is 15 amino acids. The ends were cut back, 2 bases at V and 0 bases at J, with 10 bases in the middle. CDR1 is SNHLY and CDR2 is FYNNEI in the germline V gene. The CDR3 sequence is CASSESHPMNTEAFF. DNA for the CDR3: TGTGCCAGCAGTGAATCCCACCCCATGAACACTGAAGCTTTCTTT.

The chain recombines TRBV27 with TRBJ2-2; 9 bases agree with TRBD1. The CDR3 contains 15 residues. Trimming at V came to 8 bases and at J to 3 bases, leaving 7 bases not matched to a gene. Germline-derived CDR1 and CDR2 are MNHEY and SMNVEV (reference sequence). CDR3 DNA: TGTGCCAGCGGATACAGGGGGCTCGACACCGGGGAGCTGTTTTTT. This sequence encodes CASGYRGLDTGELFF.

This clonotype rates as large. The chain links TRBV24-1 to TRBJ2-1; D remains ambiguous. CDR3 length: 13 residues. In germline, CDR1 is KGHDR, CDR2 SFDVKD. Trimming took off 3 bases at V and 7 bases at J, with 9 bases between the two ends. The CDR3 region has the DNA TGTGCCACCAGTGATCCAGGTCTAAATGAGCAGTTCTTC. It encodes CATSDPGLNEQFF.

This clonotype was picked up a small number of times. A much bigger clone sits one base away, suggesting this may be a read error. This CDR3 fails to terminate in the conserved phenylalanine or tryptophan, so it likely reflects a read error. The chain couples TRBV25-1 to TRBJ2-5; D is unclear. This CDR3 has 12 residues. Germline CDR1 MGHDK, CDR2 SYGVNS. The V end lost 7 bases, the J end lost 5 bases, and 11 bases lay between the germline ends. The CDR3 bases are TGTGCCAGCACCTCGGGTGGGGAGACCCAGTACCTC. This sequence encodes CASTSGGETQYL.